Below are 26 T cell receptor beta chains sequenced from a single sample in a study of shared clonotypes between healthy human individuals. Profiled with immunoSEQ multiplex PCR; TCRdb holds only in-frame clones, not every one. The sample carries over 2 million clones, approximately 95% recorded once. The sample taken for sequencing was naive CD4+ T cells sorted from blood. As for subset: CD45RA+ positively selected. The receptors shown here come from a man aged 18 to 29 in good health.

The chain recombines TRBV10-3 with TRBJ2-1, with D uncertain. Germline values: CDR1 ENHRY, CDR2 SYGVKD. V was cut by 11 bases and J by 6 bases, with 14 bases left in between. CDR3 size: 12 residues. This CDR3 reads CAATELFNEQFF. CDR3 sequence (DNA): TGTGCCGCAACAGAGCTTTTCAATGAGCAGTTCTTC.

A remark on this clone: This same CDR3 is encoded by further DNA sequences in the sample. V gene TRBV10-3 combines with J gene TRBJ2-7; possibly TRBD1 or TRBD2 for D (6 bases each). CDR1 and CDR2 (germline): ENHRY, SYGVKD. V lost 6 bases and J lost 0, with 9 bases in between. CDR3 size: 13 residues. CDR3 loop: CAIRGGGSYEQYF. The CDR3 region has the DNA TGTGCCATCAGAGGAGGGGGCTCCTACGAGCAGTACTTC.

The chain couples TRBV7-9 to TRBJ1-5; 8 bases agree with TRBD1. The CDR3 is made up of 14 amino acids. V was clipped by 6 bases and J by 6 bases; unmatched bases: 7. Germline loops: CDR1 SEHNR, CDR2 FQNEAQ (reference sequence). The DNA for the CDR3 is TGTGCCAGCAGATGGGACAGGCCGGCTCAGCCCCAGCATTTT. This codes for CASRWDRPAQPQHF.

In regard to this clone: The same CDR3 arises from other DNA sequences in this sample as well. The V gene is TRBV5-4, the J gene TRBJ2-5, with a possible D match to TRBD2 (6 bases). V lost 0 bases to trimming and J lost 1 base, with 10 bases between them. The germline V gene encodes CDR1 SGHNT and CDR2 YYREEE (reference sequence). The CDR3 is made up of 15 amino acids. CDR3 region: CASSLARGLQETQYF. CDR3 nucleotides: TGTGCCAGCAGCTTGGCCCGGGGACTCCAAGAGACCCAGTACTTC. The full variable domain, in which reference TRBV5-4 and TRBJ2-5 provide the parts outside the CDR3, is ETGVTQSPTHLIKTRGQQVTLRCSSQSGHNTVSWYQQALGQGPQFIFQYYREEENGRGNFPPRFSGLQFPNYSSELNVNALELDDSALYLCASSLARGLQETQYFGPGTRLLVL.

This chain connects TRBV12-5 to TRBJ2-1; TRBD2 aligns across 13 bases. The CDR3 totals 17 residues. Trimming removed 1 base from V and 5 bases from J; junction bases left unmatched: 5. Germline CDR1 is LGHNT and CDR2 is FRNRAP. The DNA for the CDR3 is TGTGCTAGTGGTTTGGCAAACGGGACTAGCGGGAACAATGAGCAGTTCTTC. It yields the protein CASGLANGTSGNNEQFF.

CDR3 sequence (DNA): TGTGCCAGCAGCTTAGGAGGGCAATATGCCTTCTATGGCTACACCTTC. This gives the protein CASSLGGQYAFYGYTF. The J gene is TRBJ1-2, the V gene TRBV7-9; D not resolved. V lost 1 base and J 4 bases, leaving 16 bases between the germline ends. The CDR3 length is 16 residues. Germline V gene data show CDR1 as SEHNR and CDR2 as FQNEAQ (reference sequence).

For this clone: Other DNA sequences of this sample code for an identical CDR3. This chain joins TRBV5-1 and TRBJ2-2, with 8 bases matching TRBD1. The germline gives CDR1 SGHRS, CDR2 YFSETQ. The CDR3 loop spans 13 amino acids. V dropped 4 bases and J dropped 8; count of bases not matched to a gene: 4. The CDR3 region is CASSPDRGGELFF. DNA of the CDR3: TGCGCCAGCAGCCCCGACAGGGGAGGGGAGCTGTTTTTT.

The chain uses TRBV18 and TRBJ1-1; possible D gene TRBD1, 5 bases. V lost 8 bases, J lost 3 bases, and 10 bases lay in between. The CDR3 totals 12 residues. CDR1 is KGHSH and CDR2 is LQKENI in the germline V gene. The CDR3, as DNA: TGTGCCAGCCAACGGGGGGACACTGAAGCTTTCTTT. Translation gives CASQRGDTEAFF.

The chain links TRBV4-1 to TRBJ2-1; 9 positions agree with TRBD1. CDR1 is MGHRA, CDR2 YSYEKL, per germline. The CDR3 covers 15 residues. Unmatched junction bases numbered 12, after V lost 9 bases and J lost 6 bases. In DNA, the CDR3 is TGCGCCAGTAGAAAGGACAGGGGAGCTTTCAATGAGCAGTTCTTC. Translated, it gives CASRKDRGAFNEQFF.

This chain joins TRBV28 and TRBJ2-2; 14 bases are a match to TRBD2. The CDR3 length is 17 residues. Germline CDR1 is MDHEN and CDR2 is SYDVKM. With V trimmed by 6 bases and J by 7 bases, 10 bases remained unmatched. Here the CDR3 DNA reads TGTGCCAGCAGCCCGGGAGGACTAGCGGGGGGAGGCGGGGAGCTGTTTTTT. Translation: CASSPGGLAGGGGELFF.

Details on this clone: The identical CDR3 is also encoded by other nucleotide sequences in the sample. The chain links TRBV2 to TRBJ2-7; D perhaps matches TRBD1 (5 bases). The CDR3 covers 13 residues. Germline V gene sequence: CDR1 SNHLY, CDR2 FYNNEI. V was clipped by 4 bases and J by 2 bases, with 9 bases between them. For the CDR3, the DNA is TGTGCCAGCAGTGTCGGCAGGGCCTACGAGCAGTACTTC. This sequence encodes CASSVGRAYEQYF.

This clone was seen once. This sequence joins TRBV6-1 and TRBJ2-1; 8 bases line up with TRBD1. CDR3 length equals 13 residues. Germline values: CDR1 MNHNS, CDR2 SASEGT. Trimming took 9 bases from V and 6 from J; bases not matched to a gene: 7. Here the CDR3 DNA reads TGTGCCAGTGCGTGGACAGGGTTCAATGAGCAGTTCTTC. This encodes CASAWTGFNEQFF.

Details on this clone: A clone one base away is much larger, so this may be a read error. The chain recombines TRBV18 with TRBJ2-2; 11 positions agree with TRBD2. CDR3 length equals 16 residues. Losses at the gene ends were 3 bases for V and 2 bases for J; bases not matched to a gene: 2. Per the germline V gene, CDR1 is KGHSH and CDR2 is LQKENI. The CDR3 is CASSPTSGRNTGELFF. DNA of the CDR3: TGTGCCAGCTCACCTACTAGCGGGAGAAACACCGGGGAGCTGTTTTTT. Full variable domain (outside the CDR3, taken from reference TRBV18 and TRBJ2-2): NAGVMQNPRHLVRRRGQEARLRCSPMKGHSHVYWYRQLPEEGLKFMVYLQKENIIDESGMPKERFSAEFPKEGPSILRIQQVVRGDSAAYFCASSPTSGRNTGELFFGEGSRLTVL.

Turning to this clone: The identical CDR3 is also encoded by other nucleotide sequences in the sample. The V gene is TRBV6-5, the J gene TRBJ2-3, with D maybe TRBD2 (6 bases). This CDR3 contains 13 residues. Trimming removed 5 bases at V and 4 bases at J, with 10 bases between. Germline CDR1 and CDR2: MNHEY and SVGAGI. CDR3 coding DNA: TGTGCCAGCAGTCGAACTAGCTCAGATACGCAGTATTTT. It encodes CASSRTSSDTQYF.

The chain combines TRBV6-1 with TRBJ2-2; D remains unclear. Germline lookup yields CDR1 MNHNS and CDR2 SASEGT. This CDR3 contains 16 residues. V dropped 1 base and J dropped 2 bases, with 11 bases sitting between them. CDR3 nucleotide sequence: TGTGCCAGCAGTGAAGTCCCCCTTTTCAACACCGGGGAGCTGTTTTTT. Protein sequence: CASSEVPLFNTGELFF.

On this clone: Other DNA sequences within the sample encode an identical CDR3. The V call is TRBV5-1, the J call TRBJ2-7; the D is unclear. The CDR3 extends over 14 amino acids. Trimming shortened V by 1 base and J by 1 base, and 9 bases separated the two germline ends. CDR1 is SGHRS and CDR2 is YFSETQ in the germline V gene. The CDR3, as DNA: TGCGCCAGCAGCTTGATTCAAGGGTCCTACGAGCAGTACTTC. Protein sequence: CASSLIQGSYEQYF.

The table lists this clone with a count of one. This chain uses TRBV10-3 with TRBJ2-3; 7 bases agree with TRBD2. J gave up 2 bases and V 2 bases, and 4 bases lay outside the gene matches. Germline V gene lookup returns CDR1 ENHRY and CDR2 SYGVKD. This CDR3 has 15 amino acids. The DNA of the CDR3 is TGTGCCATCAGTGAGAGGAGCGGGACCACAGATACGCAGTATTTT. It is translated as CAISERSGTTDTQYF.

The rearrangement uses TRBV5-1 and TRBJ2-1, with 7 bases identical to TRBD2. Trimming took 2 bases from V and 2 from J; bases not matched to a gene: 19. The CDR3 length is 20 residues. CDR1 and CDR2 from the germline V gene are SGHRS and YFSETQ. CDR3 amino acids: CASSFGYSGPGSGAYNEQFF. The CDR3 nucleotides read TGCGCCAGCAGCTTTGGGTATAGCGGTCCAGGGAGCGGGGCCTACAATGAGCAGTTCTTC.

The chain has TRBV19 and TRBJ2-5; D not certain. CDR1 and CDR2 from the germline V gene are LNHDA and SQIVND (reference sequence). This CDR3 has 14 residues. Trimming took off 5 bases at V and 5 bases at J, with 15 bases between the two ends. CDR3 protein: CASSLIGRTETQYF. The CDR3 DNA reads TGTGCCAGTAGTCTCATAGGCCGCACTGAGACCCAGTACTTC.

The V and J genes are TRBV5-1 and TRBJ2-5, with a possible D match to TRBD2 (6 bases). Trimming removed 4 bases at V and 5 bases at J, with 15 bases between. This CDR3 spans 14 amino acids. Looked up from germline, CDR1 is SGHRS and CDR2 is YFSETQ. The CDR3 loop is CASSGGTPGETQYF. The DNA of the CDR3 is TGCGCCAGCAGCGGGGGGACCCCTGGGGAGACCCAGTACTTC.

The chain links TRBV30 to TRBJ1-2; D is possibly TRBD1 (6 bases). CDR3 length equals 13 residues. The V gene lost 2 bases and the J gene lost 6 bases, with 13 bases spanning the gap. Germline V gene lookup returns CDR1 GTSNPN and CDR2 SVGIG (reference sequence). Here the CDR3 reads CAWSSDRRDGYTF. In DNA form, the CDR3 reads TGTGCCTGGAGTTCGGACAGAAGGGATGGCTACACCTTC.

This chain links TRBV11-3 with TRBJ2-1; D is ambiguous. The CDR3 has 12 residues. The V end lost 5 bases, the J end lost 10 bases, and 12 bases lay between the germline ends. In germline, CDR1 is SGHNT, CDR2 YENEEA. The CDR3 DNA reads TGTGCCAGCAGCCTAGGCCCCGGGGAGCAGTTCTTC. This translates into CASSLGPGEQFF.

The CDR3 sequence is CASSTRTGDVKTQYF. DNA for the CDR3: TGTGCCAGCAGCACCCGGACAGGGGACGTAAAGACCCAGTACTTC. V gene TRBV7-9 combines with J gene TRBJ2-5; 9 bases match TRBD1. Trimming at V came to 5 bases and at J to 6 bases, leaving 10 bases not matched to a gene. Per germline, CDR1 SEHNR and CDR2 FQNEAQ (reference sequence). The CDR3 extends over 15 amino acids. The full variable domain, in which reference TRBV7-9 and TRBJ2-5 provide the parts outside the CDR3, is DTGVSQNPRHKITKRGQNVTFRCDPISEHNRLYWYRQTLGQGPEFLTYFQNEAQLEKSRLLSDRFSAERPKGSFSTLEIQRTEQGDSAMYLCASSTRTGDVKTQYFGPGTRLLVL.

This rearrangement joins TRBV5-4 to TRBJ2-2, with TRBD2 matching 9 bases. The CDR3 is made up of 15 amino acids. CDR1 SGHNT and CDR2 YYREEE come from the germline V gene (reference sequence). Trimming took 5 bases from V and 1 from J; bases not matched to a gene: 3. The CDR3 here is CASRSSGGNTGELFF. CDR3 in DNA: TGTGCCAGCAGAAGTAGCGGGGGGAACACCGGGGAGCTGTTTTTT.

This chain joins TRBV19 and TRBJ1-5; D not certain. This CDR3 is 12 amino acids long. V lost 7 bases and J 4 bases, leaving 8 bases between the germline ends. Germline CDR1 is LNHDA and CDR2 is SQIVND (reference sequence). For the CDR3, the DNA is TGTGCCAGTATTGGGGTAAATCAGCCCCAGCATTTT. It yields the protein CASIGVNQPQHF.

This clone was seen a single time. The V and J genes are TRBV5-1 and TRBJ1-1; D is possibly TRBD1 (5 bases). The CDR3 length is 15 residues. The V end lost 0 bases, the J end lost 8 bases, and 17 bases lay between the germline ends. Germline CDR1 SGHRS, CDR2 YFSETQ. The DNA of the CDR3 is TGCGCCAGCAGCTTGGCCCAATCTCTAGGACAAGAAGCTTTCTTT. Its protein is CASSLAQSLGQEAFF.